The 2 T cell receptor beta chains below were found in one sample sequenced in a study of CD8+ T cells in alopecia areata. Extracted from the samples, RNA was reverse transcribed into cDNA to serve as the sequencing template. Generated by immunoSEQ multiplex PCR, the TCRdb table keeps only in-frame clones and is missing some. In the table there are fewer than 100,000 clones, roughly 64% of which are singletons. Noted treatment: oral pan-JAK inhibitor, 5-10 mg twice daily. The sample here was CD8+ T cells sorted from blood, taken at week 4, from a patient treated with tofacitinib. Receptors originate from a human donor with alopecia areata.

V and J are TRBV9 and TRBJ1-2, with D possibly matching TRBD1 (5 bases). This CDR3 has 16 amino acids. Germline-derived CDR1 and CDR2 are SGDLS and YYNGEE. V was shortened by 3 bases and J by 3 bases, with 18 bases between the two germline ends. This CDR3 is CASSATHHGGDYGYTF. CDR3 coding DNA: TGTGCCAGCAGCGCTACGCATCACGGGGGGGACTATGGCTACACCTTC.

J is TRBJ1-5 and V is TRBV11-1, with a possible D match to TRBD1 (6 bases). The germline V gene has CDR1 SGHAT and CDR2 FQDESV (reference sequence). V was cut by 4 bases and J by 6 bases, with 16 bases left in between. The CDR3 extends over 15 amino acids. The CDR3, as DNA: TGTGCCAGCAGCTGCCCCCGGGGGGGCGGTCAGCCCCAGCATTTT. Translation: CASSCPRGGGQPQHF.